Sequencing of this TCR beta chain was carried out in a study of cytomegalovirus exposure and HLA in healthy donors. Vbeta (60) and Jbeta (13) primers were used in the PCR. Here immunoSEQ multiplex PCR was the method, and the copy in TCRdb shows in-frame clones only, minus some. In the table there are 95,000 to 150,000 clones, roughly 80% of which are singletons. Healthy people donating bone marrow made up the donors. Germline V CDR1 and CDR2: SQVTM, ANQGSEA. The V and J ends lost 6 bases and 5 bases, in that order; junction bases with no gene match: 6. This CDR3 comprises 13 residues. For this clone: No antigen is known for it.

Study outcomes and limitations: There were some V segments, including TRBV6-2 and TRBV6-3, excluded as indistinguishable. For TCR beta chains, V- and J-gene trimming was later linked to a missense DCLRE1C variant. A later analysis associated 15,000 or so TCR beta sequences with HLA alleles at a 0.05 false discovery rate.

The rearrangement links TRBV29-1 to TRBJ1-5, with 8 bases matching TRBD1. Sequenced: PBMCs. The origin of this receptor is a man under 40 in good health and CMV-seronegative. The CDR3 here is CSVLTGGDQPQHF. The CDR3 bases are TGCAGCGTCCTCACAGGGGGGGATCAGCCCCAGCATTTT.